What follows are 23 T cell receptor beta chains derived from one specimen sequenced in a study of monozygotic twins with inflammatory bowel disease. TCRdb reprocessed the 5' RACE reads and reports one entry per CDR3 protein, with no DNA. This repertoire includes fewer than 550,000 distinct CDR3 sequences. Sequencing was performed on blood. The receptors derive from a human donor with ulcerative colitis or Crohn's disease, or a healthy co-twin of an affected twin (not recorded which).

The chain is built from TRBV6-1 and TRBJ2-3; TCRdb's assignment of TRBD2 cannot be checked, as there is no DNA. Germline-derived CDR1 and CDR2 are MNHNS and SASEGT. The CDR3 runs to 15 residues. CDR3 sequence reads: CASSEIAGAGDTQYF.

V is TRBV19 and J is TRBJ2-4. Germline CDR1 LNHDA, CDR2 SQIVND (reference sequence). The CDR3 covers 14 residues. CDR3 sequence: CASSISLAKNIQYF.

The J gene is TRBJ2-7, the V gene TRBV6-1; the TCRdb D gene call, TRBD1, has no DNA to confirm it. This CDR3 has 14 residues. CDR1 MNHNS and CDR2 SASEGT come from the germline V gene. The CDR3 reads CASNRDRDSYEQYF.

The rearrangement uses TRBV9 and TRBJ1-5; the TCRdb D gene call, TRBD1, has no DNA to confirm it. CDR1 is SGDLS, CDR2 YYNGEE, per germline. The CDR3 sequence is 15 residues long. The CDR3 loop reads CASSVGWGVNQPQHF.

The V and J genes are TRBV6-2 or TRBV6-3 and TRBJ2-3; with no DNA, the TCRdb D assignment of TRBD1 cannot be verified. The germline CDR1 and CDR2 sequences are MNHEY and SVGEGT. The CDR3 is 14 amino acids. This CDR3 is CASSYGGGRKTQYF.

The V gene is TRBV5-1, the J gene TRBJ2-5; TCRdb gives TRBD1 as the D gene, but with no DNA this cannot be confirmed. Germline CDR1 and CDR2: SGHRS and YFSETQ. The CDR3 is made up of 14 amino acids. The CDR3 spells CASSLYEGGQTQYF.

This chain connects TRBV9 to TRBJ2-3. From germline, CDR1 is SGDLS and CDR2 YYNGEE. This CDR3 is built from 14 residues. CDR3 sequence reads: CASSPKRVADTQYF.

The V call is TRBV5-1, the J call TRBJ2-1; TCRdb picks TRBD1, but there is no DNA to check that call. Germline V CDR1 and CDR2: SGHRS, YFSETQ. CDR3 length: 15 amino acids. CDR3 protein: CASAEGQESYNEQFF.

The chain couples TRBV7-9 to TRBJ2-3; absent DNA, TCRdb's TRBD1 call cannot be checked. This CDR3 comprises 16 residues. Germline V gives CDR1 SEHNR, CDR2 FQNEAQ (reference sequence). This CDR3 is CASSPGQGAGADTQYF.

The genes are TRBV15 and TRBJ2-1; TCRdb designates TRBD1, a call that cannot be tested without DNA. This CDR3 comprises 16 residues. Germline CDR1 reads LNHNV; CDR2 reads YYDKDF (reference sequence). The CDR3 protein is CATSRDPGQGWNEQFF.

The gene calls are TRBV20-1 and TRBJ1-2; the D call from TCRdb, TRBD1, cannot be confirmed without DNA. Germline V gene sequence: CDR1 DFQATT, CDR2 SNEGSKA (reference sequence). CDR3 length equals 12 residues. CDR3: CSARQGHYGYTF.

The CDR3 protein is CANRRGVNTGELFF. V usage is TRBV10-3 and J usage is TRBJ2-2; TCRdb's D gene call, TRBD1, goes unchecked for lack of DNA. There are 14 residues in the CDR3. Germline V gives CDR1 ENHRY, CDR2 SYGVKD.

The V gene is TRBV5-1, the J gene TRBJ2-5; TCRdb's D call of TRBD2 is untestable without DNA. CDR1 and CDR2 (germline): SGHRS, YFSETQ. The CDR3 spans 17 residues. CDR3 loop: CASSLGTSGRKGETQYF.

This rearrangement joins TRBV12-3 or TRBV12-4 to TRBJ2-1; TCRdb outputs TRBD2, but without DNA this stays unchecked. This CDR3 has 15 amino acids. CDR3 amino acids: CASSWGAGGPNEQFF.

The chain is built from TRBV5-1 and TRBJ2-3; TCRdb indicates TRBD2, and absent DNA this call remains unverified. The germline gives CDR1 SGHRS, CDR2 YFSETQ. This CDR3 is 17 amino acids long. The CDR3 sequence is CASSLAGLAQRADTQYF.

The gene calls are TRBV7-3 and TRBJ2-4. The CDR3 has 16 amino acids. Germline V gene data show CDR1 as SGHTA and CDR2 as FQGTGA. The CDR3 sequence: CASSQYAPGAKNIQYF.

The chain has TRBV18 and TRBJ1-3. CDR3 length equals 15 residues. Germline-derived CDR1 and CDR2 are KGHSH and LQKENI. CDR3 in amino acids: CASLPRGRSGNTIYF.

The chain combines TRBV7-2 with TRBJ2-1; with no DNA, the TCRdb D assignment of TRBD2 cannot be verified. This CDR3 contains 15 residues. Germline CDR1 SGHTA, CDR2 FQGNSA. CDR3 amino acids: CASSFGTFSYNEQFF.

The chain employs TRBV27 and TRBJ2-7; TCRdb's D call of TRBD1 is untestable without DNA. Germline-derived CDR1 and CDR2 are MNHEY and SMNVEV (reference sequence). The CDR3 totals 15 residues. The CDR3: CASSLASDRVYEQYF.

The chain has TRBV15 and TRBJ1-5. Per the germline V gene, CDR1 is LNHNV and CDR2 is YYDKDF (reference sequence). The CDR3 has 13 residues. This CDR3 reads CATSRGDNQPQHF.

The V and J genes are TRBV4-3 and TRBJ2-7. Per germline, CDR1 LGHNA and CDR2 YSLEER. The CDR3 totals 14 residues. CDR3 in amino acids: CASSQVIGIYEQYF.

The CDR3 spells CASRPDPATNEKLFF. This chain connects TRBV5-4 to TRBJ1-4. This CDR3 contains 15 residues. From germline, CDR1 is SGHNT and CDR2 YYREEE (reference sequence).

V is TRBV12-3 or TRBV12-4 and J is TRBJ1-5. The CDR3 length is 14 residues. CDR3 region: CASRHMAVGQPQHF.